What follows describes a single T cell receptor (beta chain). TCRdb's table, derived via immunoSEQ multiplex PCR, lists solely in-frame clones and lacks some. The table lists roughly 170,000 clones, approximately 83% of them singletons, with roughly 2.8% in the top ten. This sample was included in a study of cytomegalovirus exposure and HLA in healthy donors. The CDR3 length is 16 residues. With 5 bases clipped from V and 8 bases from J, the junction kept 12 bases outside the gene matches. Germline V gene lookup returns CDR1 MRHNA and CDR2 SNTAGT. Sample: PBMCs. The clonotype originates from a young woman in good health and CMV-seropositive. V is TRBV6-4 and J is TRBJ2-1; 10 positions agree with TRBD1. This CDR3 is CASSQSGGQGRDEQFF. CDR3 DNA sequence: TGTGCCAGCAGTCAATCGGGGGGACAGGGGAGAGATGAGCAGTTCTTC.